The 23 T cell receptor beta chains in this list originate from one sample, sequenced in a study of shared clonotypes between healthy human individuals. Clones were read by immunoSEQ multiplex PCR, and TCRdb kept only the in-frame ones, dropping some. The profile shows under 1,100,000 clones, about 74% of them singletons. Sequencing input: memory CD4+ T cells sorted from blood. The subset here: CD45RA-negative fraction. The receptors shown here come from a young man in good health.

A word on this clone: The sample holds other DNA sequences that translate to the same CDR3. The V gene is TRBV27, the J gene TRBJ1-6; TRBD1 might be the D (5 bases). Germline-derived CDR1 and CDR2 are MNHEY and SMNVEV (reference sequence). V was shortened by 6 bases and J by 7 bases, with 10 bases between the two germline ends. CDR3 size: 13 residues. The DNA for the CDR3 is TGTGCCAGCAGCGGGACGGGAAATTCACCCCTCCACTTT. This translates into CASSGTGNSPLHF.

The chain uses TRBV20-1 and TRBJ1-2; D unresolved. V was cut by 7 bases and J by 4 bases, with 10 bases left in between. Germline loops: CDR1 DFQATT, CDR2 SNEGSKA (reference sequence). The CDR3 runs 11 residues. The CDR3 sequence is CSVRGFYGYTF. The CDR3 DNA follows: TGCAGTGTCAGAGGGTTCTATGGCTACACCTTC.

There are a few counts of this clone. With a much larger clone just one base away, this may be a read error. The chain recombines TRBV29-1 with TRBJ1-1; D perhaps matches TRBD1 (5 bases). Trimming removed 7 bases at V and 0 bases at J, with 12 bases between. Germline V gene lookup returns CDR1 SQVTM and CDR2 ANQGSEA. This CDR3 has 13 amino acids. This CDR3 is CSASTEMNTEAFF. The CDR3 DNA follows: TGCAGCGCCTCGACAGAGATGAACACTGAAGCTTTCTTT.

CDR3 nucleotides: TGTGCCAGCAGCCGTACAGAGGGGATTATGGGAGAGACCCAGTACTTC. Translating it yields CASSRTEGIMGETQYF. The V and J genes are TRBV7-9 and TRBJ2-5; D may match TRBD1 or TRBD2 (5 bases each). The length of the CDR3 is 16 residues. V was cut by 5 bases and J by 4 bases, with 20 bases left in between. Looked up from germline, CDR1 is SEHNR and CDR2 is FQNEAQ (reference sequence).

This clone was found once. The rearrangement uses TRBV2 and TRBJ2-1; 10 bases are a match to TRBD2. Germline lookup yields CDR1 SNHLY and CDR2 FYNNEI. The CDR3 totals 14 residues. The trim removed 4 bases at V and 8 bases at J, leaving 5 bases unmatched. CDR3 DNA: TGTGCCAGCAGTGTCAAGCGGGGGGGTGATGAGCAGTTCTTC. Translated, it gives CASSVKRGGDEQFF.

The V gene is TRBV6-1, the J gene TRBJ1-2; D is ambiguous. V lost 0 bases and J lost 3, with 8 bases in between. The CDR3 has 14 residues. Per the germline V gene, CDR1 is MNHNS and CDR2 is SASEGT. The CDR3 region has the DNA TGTGCCAGCAGTGAAGCGGTGAGGGACTATGGCTACACCTTC. Translating it yields CASSEAVRDYGYTF.

This clone occurred a few times. The CDR3 reads CASSLVGVNEKLFF. The CDR3 nucleotides are TGTGCCAGCAGCTTGGTGGGGGTTAATGAAAAACTGTTTTTT. The rearrangement links TRBV7-9 to TRBJ1-4; a weak D match, TRBD1 (5 bases). The CDR3 covers 14 residues. Per the germline V gene, CDR1 is SEHNR and CDR2 is FQNEAQ (reference sequence). The V gene lost 3 bases and the J gene lost 4 bases, with 9 bases spanning the gap. Full variable domain (outside the CDR3, taken from reference TRBV7-9 and TRBJ1-4): DTGVSQNPRHKITKRGQNVTFRCDPISEHNRLYWYRQTLGQGPEFLTYFQNEAQLEKSRLLSDRFSAERPKGSFSTLEIQRTEQGDSAMYLCASSLVGVNEKLFFGSGTQLSVL.

The chain has TRBV2 and TRBJ1-2; D unresolved. This CDR3 spans 12 amino acids. With 4 bases removed from V and 0 bases from J, the gap between germline ends came to 3 bases. The germline V gene has CDR1 SNHLY and CDR2 FYNNEI. CDR3 coding DNA: TGTGCCAGCAGTGGGTCTAACTATGGCTACACCTTC. It encodes CASSGSNYGYTF. Together with reference TRBV2 and TRBJ1-2, the CDR3 gives the full variable domain: EPEVTQTPSHQVTQMGQEVILRCVPISNHLYFYWYRQILGQKVEFLVSFYNNEISEKSEIFDDQFSVERPDGSNFTLKIRSTKLEDSAMYFCASSGSNYGYTFGSGTRLTVV.

The table lists this clone with a few counts. The genes are TRBV10-1 and TRBJ1-6; D is unresolved. Trimming pared 3 bases from V and 9 bases from J, leaving 9 bases between. CDR1 and CDR2 (germline): WNHNN, SYGVQD (reference sequence). The CDR3 consists of 13 residues. The CDR3 here is CASSEQYGSPLHF. Written as DNA, the CDR3 is TGCGCCAGCAGTGAACAGTACGGTTCACCCCTCCACTTT.

V gene TRBV7-2 combines with J gene TRBJ1-1, with D uncertain. Germline lookup yields CDR1 SGHTA and CDR2 FQGNSA. The CDR3 loop spans 17 amino acids. Between the trimmed V and J ends, which lost 0 bases and 0 bases, there was a span of 14 bases. CDR3 region: CASSLAPRAVMNTEAFF. In DNA form, the CDR3 reads TGTGCCAGCAGCTTAGCCCCGCGGGCAGTAATGAACACTGAAGCTTTCTTT.

In this sample, this clone turned up a few times. The chain carries TRBV7-9 and TRBJ2-1, with D tentatively TRBD2 (5 bases). The V end was cut by 6 bases, the J end by 6 bases, with 9 bases between. The germline V gene has CDR1 SEHNR and CDR2 FQNEAQ (reference sequence). The CDR3 runs 12 residues. The CDR3 bases are TGTGCCAGCAGGGTAGAGGGCAATGAGCAGTTCTTC. It encodes CASRVEGNEQFF.

The sample holds one count of this clone. The V and J genes are TRBV29-1 and TRBJ1-1, with no clear D. Germline loops: CDR1 SQVTM, CDR2 ANQGSEA. Trimming stripped 5 bases from V and 7 bases from J, with 14 bases between. The CDR3 covers 12 residues. The CDR3 region is CSVSLLVGEAFF. CDR3 DNA: TGCAGCGTTTCGCTCCTGGTGGGTGAAGCTTTCTTT. The full variable domain, with the rest looked up from reference TRBV29-1 and TRBJ1-1, is SAVISQKPSRDICQRGTSLTIQCQVDSQVTMMFWYRQQPGQSLTLIATANQGSEATYESGFVIDKFPISRPNLTFSTLTVSNMSPEDSSIYLCSVSLLVGEAFFGQGTRLTVV.

The CDR3 sequence: CASSLVTGKAEQYF. DNA of the CDR3: TGCGCCAGCAGCTTGGTTACAGGGAAGGCCGAGCAGTACTTC. The chain combines TRBV5-1 with TRBJ2-7; a weak D match, TRBD1 (6 bases). This CDR3 is 14 amino acids long. In germline, CDR1 is SGHRS, CDR2 YFSETQ. V lost 0 bases to trimming and J lost 6 bases, with 13 bases between them.

This clone was seen more than once but under ten times. The CDR3 nucleotides read TGTGCCATCAGTGGGACTAGCGGGAGAGGGGGTACCACAGATACGCAGTATTTT. This translates into CAISGTSGRGGTTDTQYF. J is TRBJ2-3 and V is TRBV10-3, with 13 bases matching TRBD2. The CDR3 sequence is 18 residues long. Germline V gene sequence: CDR1 ENHRY, CDR2 SYGVKD. The trim removed 4 bases at V and 2 bases at J, leaving 9 bases unmatched.

The rearrangement uses TRBV7-9 and TRBJ2-7, with D uncertain. The CDR3 is 13 residues long. The V and J ends lost 5 bases and 4 bases respectively, with 12 bases between them. Germline values: CDR1 SEHNR, CDR2 FQNEAQ (reference sequence). The CDR3 coding sequence is TGTGCCAGCAGCGGGTTCAAGACTTACGAGCAGTACTTC. It specifies CASSGFKTYEQYF.

J is TRBJ1-2 and V is TRBV7-9; the D is unclear. Germline CDR1 is SEHNR and CDR2 is FQNEAQ (reference sequence). Trimming shortened V by 4 bases and J by 3 bases, and 9 bases separated the two germline ends. The CDR3 spans 13 residues. CDR3 DNA sequence: TGTGCCAGCAGCTCCTTCGGCGACTATGGCTACACCTTC. The encoded protein is CASSSFGDYGYTF.

The V gene is TRBV4-2, the J gene TRBJ2-1; 8 nucleotides line up with TRBD2. V shed 3 bases and J 6 bases; nucleotides not matched to a gene: 7. Germline-derived CDR1 and CDR2 are LGHNA and YNFKEQ. CDR3 length: 15 residues. The CDR3 loop is CASSQVLLAVNEQFF. CDR3 nucleotide sequence: TGTGCCAGCAGCCAGGTCCTACTAGCGGTCAATGAGCAGTTCTTC.

The J gene is TRBJ2-7, the V gene TRBV18, with 8 nucleotides matching TRBD1. This CDR3 comprises 14 residues. The trim removed 3 bases at V and 5 bases at J, leaving 6 bases unmatched. Germline CDR1 reads KGHSH; CDR2 reads LQKENI. In DNA, the CDR3 is TGTGCCAGCTCACCCGGACAGGGAGCGAACGAGCAGTACTTC. As protein: CASSPGQGANEQYF.

Comments on this clone: One end of the junction fails to match germline, which may point to a read error. This sequence joins TRBV7-2 and TRBJ2-7; TRBD2 aligns across 7 bases. The CDR3 extends over 16 amino acids. CDR1 and CDR2 (germline): SGHTA, FQGNSA. This chain's CDR3 is CASSVAGGKRDSEQYF. The DNA of the CDR3 is TGTGCCAGCAGCGTAGCGGGTGGTAAGAGGGACTCCGAGCAGTACTTC.

The chain recombines TRBV7-9 with TRBJ2-5; D might be TRBD2 (6 bases). Trimming removed 3 bases from V and 1 base from J, with 12 bases in between. Germline CDR1 SEHNR, CDR2 FQNEAQ (reference sequence). This CDR3 has 15 residues. The CDR3 loop is CASSFAGNLQETQYF. CDR3 bases: TGTGCCAGCAGCTTTGCGGGGAACCTCCAAGAGACCCAGTACTTC. The full variable domain, in which reference TRBV7-9 and TRBJ2-5 provide the parts outside the CDR3, is DTGVSQNPRHKITKRGQNVTFRCDPISEHNRLYWYRQTLGQGPEFLTYFQNEAQLEKSRLLSDRFSAERPKGSFSTLEIQRTEQGDSAMYLCASSFAGNLQETQYFGPGTRLLVL.

This chain connects TRBV5-1 to TRBJ2-5; maybe TRBD1 (5 bases). V gave up 0 bases and J gave up 4 bases, with 16 bases separating them. CDR3 length equals 16 residues. The germline gives CDR1 SGHRS, CDR2 YFSETQ. The DNA for the CDR3 is TGCGCCAGCAGCTTGGGTGGGCAGGGCAAGGGAGAGACCCAGTACTTC. Its translation: CASSLGGQGKGETQYF.

This clone is a singleton in its sample. The V call is TRBV21-1, the J call TRBJ1-2. TRBV21-1 has pseudogene status. CDR3 size: 14 residues. The CDR3 DNA sequence: TGTGCCAGCAGCAAACTGAAAGGTTCCTATGGCTACACCTTC. Encoded protein: CASSKLKGSYGYTF.

This clone occurred a few times. The J gene is TRBJ2-3, the V gene TRBV30; 7 bases align to TRBD2. Trimming took 3 bases from V and 0 from J; bases not matched to a gene: 15. CDR1 and CDR2 from the germline V gene are GTSNPN and SVGIG (reference sequence). The CDR3 runs 18 residues. In DNA form, the CDR3 reads TGTGCCTGGAGCGACTTGGGGGGGTTGGCCCCTAGCACAGATACGCAGTATTTT. This codes for CAWSDLGGLAPSTDTQYF.